The 16 T cell receptor beta chains below come from one sample, sequenced in a study of radiation and T cells in renal cell carcinoma. Using immunoSEQ multiplex PCR, the repertoire was profiled, and TCRdb retains in-frame clones only, with some absent. In the table there are about 90,000 clones, roughly 80% of which are singletons. Time point indicated: blood 4 weeks post-SBRT, at nephrectomy. Treatment indicated: 15 Gy SBRT to primary tumor, nephrectomy 4 weeks later. This sample comprised blood, obtained from a patient whose treatment included radiotherapy and nephrectomy. The origin of the receptors is a man aged 45-65 years with renal cell carcinoma.

This clone was detected once. This rearrangement joins TRBV7-9 to TRBJ2-7; 10 bases line up with TRBD2. Germline V gene data show CDR1 as SEHNR and CDR2 as FQNEAQ (reference sequence). J gave up 1 base and V 5 bases, and 8 bases lay outside the gene matches. The CDR3 consists of 16 residues. The CDR3 region is CASSPGPSGSSYEQYF. The CDR3 coding sequence is TGTGCCAGCAGCCCAGGGCCTAGCGGGAGTTCCTACGAGCAGTACTTC.

The CDR3 is CASSIGTGFAYEQYF. CDR3 in DNA: TGTGCCAGCAGTATAGGGACAGGGTTTGCTTACGAGCAGTACTTC. The J gene is TRBJ2-7, the V gene TRBV27; TRBD1 agrees at 9 bases. CDR1 and CDR2 from the germline V gene are MNHEY and SMNVEV (reference sequence). J gave up 4 bases and V 5 bases, and 9 bases lay outside the gene matches. The CDR3 covers 15 residues.

The gene calls are TRBV4-1 and TRBJ1-1, with D unresolved. The V end was cut by 2 bases, the J end by 0 bases, with 22 bases between. This CDR3 region has 19 residues. Germline V CDR1 and CDR2: MGHRA, YSYEKL. Here the CDR3 DNA reads TGCGCCAGCAGCCAAAACGACGTAGGAAGCCATAGCATGAACACTGAAGCTTTCTTT. Translated, it gives CASSQNDVGSHSMNTEAFF.

This clone showed up just once. V and J are TRBV6-1 and TRBJ2-2, with D maybe TRBD1 (6 bases). CDR1 is MNHNS, CDR2 SASEGT, per germline. The CDR3 is 17 amino acids. V shed 4 bases and J shed 0 bases, with 15 bases lying between them. CDR3 nucleotide sequence: TGTGCCAGCAGTGCCACTCTGGGGGCTACGAACACCGGGGAGCTGTTTTTT. Protein: CASSATLGATNTGELFF.

This chain connects TRBV5-1 to TRBJ2-1, with no clear D. This CDR3 contains 16 residues. The V gene's germline CDR1 is SGHRS and CDR2 YFSETQ. The V end lost 0 bases, the J end lost 0 bases, and 10 bases lay between the germline ends. CDR3 nucleotides: TGCGCCAGCAGCTTGGTTTGGGCCGCCTCCTACAATGAGCAGTTCTTC. Translated, it gives CASSLVWAASYNEQFF.

V is TRBV7-8 and J is TRBJ2-3; TRBD2 agrees at 9 bases. The germline V gene has CDR1 SGHVS and CDR2 FQNEAQ. Unmatched junction bases numbered 1, after V lost 1 base and J lost 2 bases. This CDR3 comprises 15 residues. CDR3 loop: CASSLVAGATDTQYF. CDR3 DNA: TGTGCCAGCAGCTTAGTAGCGGGGGCCACAGATACGCAGTATTTT.

This clone has only one observation. The J gene is TRBJ2-2, the V gene TRBV5-1; tentatively, D is TRBD1 (5 bases). The CDR3 has 15 amino acids. The germline CDR1 and CDR2 sequences are SGHRS and YFSETQ. V lost 4 bases to trimming and J lost 1 base, with 11 bases between them. DNA for the CDR3: TGCGCCAGCAGCCTGGGGCCCGAGAACACCGGGGAGCTGTTTTTT. It yields the protein CASSLGPENTGELFF. Full variable domain (outside the CDR3, taken from reference TRBV5-1 and TRBJ2-2): KAGVTQTPRYLIKTRGQQVTLSCSPISGHRSVSWYQQTPGQGLQFLFEYFSETQRNKGNFPGRFSGRQFSNSRSEMNVSTLELGDSALYLCASSLGPENTGELFFGEGSRLTVL.

The rearrangement joins TRBV11-1 to TRBJ2-7; D is uncertain. CDR1 SGHAT and CDR2 FQDESV come from the germline V gene (reference sequence). V lost 2 bases, J lost 3 bases, and 5 bases lay in between. The CDR3 is made up of 12 amino acids. The CDR3 DNA reads as TGTGCCAGCAGCTTACAAGGCTACGAGCAGTACTTC. This sequence encodes CASSLQGYEQYF.

This clone was seen more than once but under ten times. The CDR3 sequence is CASSSGVSSTEAFF. The CDR3 coding sequence is TGTGCCAGCAGCTCAGGGGTTTCGAGCACTGAAGCTTTCTTT. The chain links TRBV7-2 to TRBJ1-1, with D possibly TRBD1 on 6 matching bases. The V end lost 4 bases, the J end lost 4 bases, and 13 bases lay between the germline ends. Germline CDR1 is SGHTA and CDR2 is FQGNSA. The CDR3 contains 14 residues.

J is TRBJ2-7 and V is TRBV27, with TRBD2 as a possible D gene (6 bases). The germline gives CDR1 MNHEY, CDR2 SMNVEV (reference sequence). V shed 6 bases and J shed 3 bases, with 15 bases lying between them. This CDR3 is built from 14 residues. The CDR3 nucleotides are TGTGCCAGCAGATTTGCTGGAGGGGTCTACGAGCAGTACTTC. Residues: CASRFAGGVYEQYF.

This clone was seen just once. Other DNA sequences in the sample encode the same CDR3. This chain links TRBV27 with TRBJ2-7; TRBD1 is a possible D gene (6 bases). Germline CDR1 is MNHEY and CDR2 is SMNVEV (reference sequence). The CDR3 runs 12 residues. The germline V and J ends were trimmed by 6 bases and 2 bases, with 8 bases remaining between them. CDR3 in DNA: TGTGCCAGCAGGACAGGAGCCTACGAGCAGTACTTC. Amino acid sequence: CASRTGAYEQYF.

This chain uses TRBV4-1 with TRBJ2-1; D may be TRBD2 (6 bases). The V end lost 1 base, the J end lost 2 bases, and 15 bases lay between the germline ends. CDR1 and CDR2 (germline): MGHRA, YSYEKL. This CDR3 is built from 17 residues. CDR3 sequence: CASSQGLLARAYNEQFF. CDR3 nucleotide sequence: TGCGCCAGCAGCCAAGGCCTACTAGCCCGGGCCTACAATGAGCAGTTCTTC.

V is TRBV6-1 and J is TRBJ2-2; the match to TRBD2 covers 9 bases. CDR1 MNHNS and CDR2 SASEGT come from the germline V gene. Unmatched junction bases numbered 6, after V lost 1 base and J lost 6 bases. The CDR3 covers 16 residues. CDR3 nucleotide sequence: TGTGCCAGCAGTGAAGTGGCGGGAGGGGCAGCCGGGGAGCTGTTTTTT. The encoded protein is CASSEVAGGAAGELFF.

This sequence joins TRBV4-2 and TRBJ2-7; 8 nucleotides match TRBD1. Germline V gene sequence: CDR1 LGHNA, CDR2 YNFKEQ. This CDR3 region has 18 residues. The trim removed 0 bases at V and 3 bases at J, leaving 13 bases unmatched. The CDR3 is CASSQELHRLDRVYEQYF. The CDR3 coding sequence is TGTGCCAGCAGCCAAGAATTACACCGGCTGGACAGGGTCTACGAGCAGTACTTC.

The gene calls are TRBV2 and TRBJ2-5; D gene unclear. Germline assignment: CDR1 SNHLY and CDR2 FYNNEI. V gave up 5 bases and J gave up 0 bases, with 4 bases separating them. The CDR3 is 12 residues long. The chain's CDR3 is CASSTHQETQYF. CDR3 coding DNA: TGTGCCAGCAGTACCCACCAAGAGACCCAGTACTTC.

CDR3 sequence (DNA): TGTGCCAGCAGCTTGGATTCAGCGGGGGGACCTCTGTTCTTC. The encoded protein is CASSLDSAGGPLFF. The chain recombines TRBV5-4 with TRBJ2-1; 9 nucleotides line up with TRBD2. This CDR3 is built from 14 residues. The V gene's germline CDR1 is SGHNT and CDR2 YYREEE (reference sequence). The V segment lost 0 bases and the J segment 15 bases; nucleotides outside the gene matches: 10.